This record covers a single T cell receptor (beta chain). Its specificity is not known. The sample is drawn from a study of cytomegalovirus exposure and HLA in healthy donors. Whole-study findings and limits: Roughly uniform depth of sequencing across donors was assumed in presence/absence analyses.

The PCR contained 60 Vbeta and 13 Jbeta primers. Profiled with immunoSEQ multiplex PCR; TCRdb holds only in-frame clones, not every one. The sample consists of 140,000 or so clones, 61% of them appearing once. Healthy bone marrow donors formed the donor group. Germline V CDR1 and CDR2: SGHRS, YFSETQ. Trimming took 4 bases from V and 7 from J; bases not matched to a gene: 9. CDR3 length equals 14 residues. This chain uses TRBV5-1 with TRBJ1-1; the match to TRBD1 covers 8 bases. The sequence was collected from a male donor in good health and CMV-seronegative. The sequencing sample was made of PBMCs. As DNA, the CDR3 is TGCGCCAGCAGCCTACTGACAGGGGAGAGTGAAGCTTTCTTT. Protein product: CASSLLTGESEAFF.